A single sample gave rise to the 26 T cell receptor beta chains below, sequenced in a study of identical twins (dated by TCRdb to between 2015 and 2016). Library preparation was by 5' RACE. The sequencer was an Illumina HiSeq 2000. The raw public reads went through TCRdb reprocessing: fastp at Q25, MiXCR clone calling, in-frame beta chains kept. Every CDR3 protein is listed once, alongside the most common genes and DNA of its rows. The sample yields about 390,000 distinct CDR3 sequences; about 10% were counted once. The ten largest account for 8% to 9.5% of the sample. The sample consisted of naive T cells sorted from blood. The cell subset or site label, read with the paper, signifies: cells isolated with a human naive T-cell isolation kit. These receptors originate from a woman in her fifties or sixties in good health.

This clonotype showed up just a few times. The genes are TRBV6-5 and TRBJ2-5; no reliable D call. The CDR3 loop spans 15 amino acids. The germline gives CDR1 MNHEY, CDR2 SVGAGI. Trimming cost V 5 bases and J 0 bases, with 13 bases left between them. The CDR3 sequence is CASSQGPRYQETQYF. The CDR3 DNA follows: TGTGCCAGCAGTCAAGGCCCTCGGTACCAAGAGACCCAGTACTTC.

The sample holds many counts of this clonotype. This sequence joins TRBV10-2 and TRBJ1-1; D is possibly TRBD1 (5 bases). V was clipped by 3 bases and J by 0 bases, with 8 bases between them. CDR1 is WSHSY, CDR2 SAAADI, per germline. The CDR3 extends over 14 amino acids. This CDR3 reads CASSDDRLNTEAFF. As DNA, the CDR3 is TGCGCCAGCAGTGATGACAGATTGAACACTGAAGCTTTCTTT.

The V gene is TRBV9, the J gene TRBJ2-2; no clear D. V lost 3 bases, J lost 5 bases, and 11 bases lay in between. Per germline, CDR1 SGDLS and CDR2 YYNGEE. The CDR3 has 14 residues. CDR3 protein: CASSGDWLTGELFF. The CDR3 DNA reads TGTGCCAGCAGCGGTGACTGGCTAACCGGGGAGCTGTTTTTT.

The V call is TRBV12-3 or TRBV12-4, the J call TRBJ2-5; 13 bases agree with TRBD2. The CDR3 has 15 residues. Trimming at V came to 5 bases and at J to 4 bases, leaving 4 bases not matched to a gene. CDR3: CASSRGLAGVETQYF. The CDR3 coding sequence is TGTGCCAGCAGTAGAGGACTAGCGGGAGTAGAGACCCAGTACTTC.

This clonotype has just a few counts. The gene calls are TRBV6-5 and TRBJ2-5; D gene unclear. V gave up 6 bases and J gave up 1 base, with 9 bases separating them. The CDR3 extends over 13 amino acids. The V gene's germline CDR1 is MNHEY and CDR2 SVGAGI. This chain's CDR3 is CASSPRIQETQYF. As DNA, the CDR3 is TGTGCCAGCAGCCCCCGGATCCAAGAGACCCAGTACTTC.

V gene TRBV14 combines with J gene TRBJ2-7; the D is unclear. The CDR3 loop spans 14 amino acids. V was shortened by 6 bases and J by 2 bases, with 14 bases between the two germline ends. The germline V gene encodes CDR1 SGHDN and CDR2 FVKESK. The CDR3 bases are TGTGCCAGCAGTAAGGGTTTGGGTACCTACGAGCAGTACTTC. It specifies CASSKGLGTYEQYF.

The gene calls are TRBV5-1 and TRBJ1-4; D is ambiguous. V was trimmed by 4 bases and J by 8 bases, leaving 15 bases between them. CDR1 is SGHRS, CDR2 YFSETQ, per germline. The CDR3 covers 14 residues. The CDR3 sequence: CASSPDGGGEKLFF. The CDR3 DNA sequence: TGCGCCAGCAGCCCTGACGGTGGAGGCGAAAAACTGTTTTTT.

The sample holds many counts of this clonotype. V and J are TRBV9 and TRBJ2-7, with D perhaps TRBD1 (6 bases). V lost 4 bases, J lost 3 bases, and 20 bases lay in between. There are 16 residues in the CDR3. Germline lookup yields CDR1 SGDLS and CDR2 YYNGEE. Here the CDR3 reads CASSSKDRDNIYEQYF. The CDR3 DNA sequence: TGTGCCAGCAGCTCGAAGGACCGGGACAACATCTACGAGCAGTACTTC.

CDR3 protein: CASSQDGTGTYGYTF. The CDR3 region has the DNA TGCGCCAGCAGCCAAGATGGGACAGGGACTTATGGCTACACCTTC. The chain combines TRBV4-1 with TRBJ1-2; 9 nucleotides match TRBD1. The trim removed 0 bases at V and 5 bases at J, leaving 4 bases unmatched. The germline V gene has CDR1 MGHRA and CDR2 YSYEKL. The CDR3 has 15 residues.

A few counts support this clonotype. V is TRBV5-1 and J is TRBJ2-3; D could derive from TRBD1 or TRBD2 (5 bases each). Trimming took 4 bases from V and 8 from J, leaving 23 bases between them. The CDR3 length is 16 residues. CDR1 and CDR2 (germline): SGHRS, YFSETQ. Here the CDR3 reads CASSGDQNKDQFTQYF. The CDR3 nucleotides are TGCGCCAGCAGCGGGGACCAAAATAAAGACCAGTTTACGCAGTATTTT.

V is TRBV11-2 and J is TRBJ2-7, with 8 bases fitting TRBD1. The CDR3 is 16 residues long. Trimming cost V 5 bases and J 3 bases; bases outside gene matches: 12. Germline CDR1 is SGHAT and CDR2 is FQNNGV. The CDR3 bases are TGTGCCAGCAGCCCGCGGACAGGGAGAATAGTCTACGAGCAGTACGTC. Its protein is CASSPRTGRIVYEQYV.

The genes are TRBV7-9 and TRBJ2-2, with D hard to call. CDR3 length: 13 amino acids. Germline values: CDR1 SEHNR, CDR2 FQNEAQ (reference sequence). Trimming left V 1 base short and J 6 bases short, with 6 bases between. The CDR3 region is CASSLVLAGELFF. As DNA, the CDR3 is TGTGCCAGCAGCTTAGTTCTAGCCGGGGAGCTGTTTTTT.

This clonotype came up a few times. A junction boundary mismatches the germline segment, possibly from a read error. The chain combines TRBV12-3 or TRBV12-4 with TRBJ2-1; 8 nucleotides align to TRBD2. The CDR3 is made up of 11 amino acids. The DNA of the CDR3 is TGTGCCACCAGTAGCGGGATTGAGCAGTTCTTC. Protein: CATSSGIEQFF.

V and J are TRBV30 and TRBJ2-7; D possibly corresponds to TRBD1 (6 bases). The CDR3 covers 13 residues. Between the trimmed V and J ends, which lost 3 bases and 7 bases, there was a span of 16 bases. Per the germline V gene, CDR1 is GTSNPN and CDR2 is SVGIG (reference sequence). The chain's CDR3 is CAWSALVTGEQYF. The DNA for the CDR3 is TGTGCCTGGAGCGCCCTGGTTACAGGGGAGCAGTACTTC. The full variable domain, with the rest looked up from reference TRBV30 and TRBJ2-7, is SQTIHQWPATLVQPVGSPLSLECTVEGTSNPNLYWYRQAAGRGLQLLFYSVGIGQISSEVPQNLSASRPQDRQFILSSKKLLLSDSGFYLCAWSALVTGEQYFGPGTRLTVT.

In its sample, this clonotype was seen a few times. The gene calls are TRBV7-2 and TRBJ1-1, with D maybe TRBD1 (5 bases). Trimming removed 5 bases at V and 0 bases at J, with 22 bases between. CDR1 SGHTA and CDR2 FQGNSA come from the germline V gene. The CDR3 loop spans 18 amino acids. The CDR3 protein is CASSPPARGFLVNTEAFF. CDR3 bases: TGTGCCAGCAGCCCCCCCGCCCGGGGCTTTTTAGTGAACACTGAAGCTTTCTTT.

This chain joins TRBV29-1 and TRBJ2-7; no clear D gene. Trimming cost V 7 bases and J 3 bases, with 7 bases left between them. This CDR3 contains 10 residues. Germline assignment: CDR1 SQVTM and CDR2 ANQGSEA. This chain's CDR3 is CSGTDYEQYF. CDR3 in DNA: TGCAGCGGTACCGACTACGAGCAGTACTTC.

This clonotype was detected many times. The rearrangement uses TRBV20-1 and TRBJ2-1, with no clear D. The CDR3 is 14 residues long. Germline assignment: CDR1 DFQATT and CDR2 SNEGSKA (reference sequence). Trimming took 6 bases from V and 8 from J, leaving 20 bases between them. The CDR3 is CSARGEPDLYEQFF. The DNA for the CDR3 is TGCAGTGCCCGCGGAGAACCCGACCTGTATGAGCAGTTCTTC.

Many counts were recorded for this clonotype. This chain joins TRBV6-5 and TRBJ2-3; tentatively, D is TRBD2 (5 bases). The CDR3 extends over 16 amino acids. Germline V gene sequence: CDR1 MNHEY, CDR2 SVGAGI. Trimming took off 8 bases at V and 1 base at J, with 19 bases between the two ends. The CDR3, as DNA: TGTGCCAGCTTCTCGGGGTCGGCCGAAGGCACAGATACGCAGTATTTT. The encoded protein is CASFSGSAEGTDTQYF.

V and J are TRBV6-2 or TRBV6-3 and TRBJ2-5; D unresolved. Germline CDR1 is MNHEY and CDR2 is SVGEGT. The V end lost 2 bases, the J end lost 6 bases, and 10 bases lay between the germline ends. This CDR3 region has 13 residues. The CDR3 sequence is CASSYPGGQTQYF. The CDR3, as DNA: TGTGCCAGCAGTTACCCCGGTGGGCAGACCCAGTACTTC.

The table lists this clonotype with a few counts. This chain uses TRBV3-1 with TRBJ2-5, with D perhaps being TRBD1 or TRBD2 (5 bases each). The CDR3 has 15 amino acids. Per the germline V gene, CDR1 is LGHDT and CDR2 is YNNKEL (reference sequence). With 5 bases removed from V and 0 bases from J, the gap between germline ends came to 13 bases. The DNA of the CDR3 is TGTGCCAGCAGCTTCACCGGGACGAACCAAGAGACCCAGTACTTC. It codes for CASSFTGTNQETQYF.

There are a few counts of this clonotype. V usage is TRBV10-1 and J usage is TRBJ2-7; 7 nucleotides line up with TRBD2. Germline V gene sequence: CDR1 WNHNN, CDR2 SYGVQD (reference sequence). The junction had 7 bases not matched to a gene; V was cut back by 8 bases and J by 0 bases. This CDR3 is built from 14 residues. The CDR3 protein is CASHLPGGSYEQYF. The CDR3 nucleotides are TGCGCCAGCCATCTCCCGGGGGGCTCCTACGAGCAGTACTTC.

This clonotype has a count of ten or more. This chain joins TRBV6-5 and TRBJ2-3; 9 bases agree with TRBD2. The trim removed 2 bases at V and 4 bases at J, leaving 10 bases unmatched. Germline V CDR1 and CDR2: MNHEY, SVGAGI. The CDR3 consists of 17 residues. The CDR3 reads CASSYRQVAGDSDTQYF. In DNA form, the CDR3 reads TGTGCCAGCAGTTACCGACAAGTAGCGGGAGACTCAGATACGCAGTATTTT.

The chain combines TRBV12-3 or TRBV12-4 with TRBJ2-5, with 9 nucleotides matching TRBD2. This CDR3 is 15 amino acids long. With 9 bases clipped from V and 0 bases from J, the junction kept 8 bases outside the gene matches. This CDR3 is CASGDAGGDQETQYF. The CDR3 DNA is TGTGCCAGTGGGGACGCGGGAGGGGACCAAGAGACCCAGTACTTC.

This clonotype was seen more than once but under ten times. V is TRBV2 and J is TRBJ2-1, with TRBD2 matching over 8 bases. There are 13 residues in the CDR3. Germline V gene data show CDR1 as SNHLY and CDR2 as FYNNEI. The V and J ends lost 4 bases and 8 bases, in that order; junction bases with no gene match: 4. CDR3 residues: CASSAWTSYEQFF. Written as DNA, the CDR3 is TGTGCCAGCAGTGCGTGGACTAGCTATGAGCAGTTCTTC.

This clonotype was recorded a few times. The J gene is TRBJ2-1, the V gene TRBV25-1; tentative D call: TRBD2 (5 bases). The CDR3 totals 15 residues. CDR1 MGHDK and CDR2 SYGVNS come from the germline V gene. V lost 1 base and J 6 bases, leaving 13 bases between the germline ends. The CDR3: CASSEFGERGNEQFF. The CDR3 nucleotides read TGTGCCAGCAGTGAATTCGGAGAACGGGGCAATGAGCAGTTCTTC.

The chain recombines TRBV9 with TRBJ1-5; 7 bases map to TRBD1. V trimming: 3 bases; J trimming: 4 bases; junction bases outside the gene matches: 7. The CDR3 contains 15 residues. CDR1 SGDLS and CDR2 YYNGEE come from the germline V gene. CDR3 sequence reads: CASSAGGQQNQPQHF. CDR3 bases: TGTGCCAGCAGCGCGGGGGGACAGCAGAATCAGCCCCAGCATTTT.